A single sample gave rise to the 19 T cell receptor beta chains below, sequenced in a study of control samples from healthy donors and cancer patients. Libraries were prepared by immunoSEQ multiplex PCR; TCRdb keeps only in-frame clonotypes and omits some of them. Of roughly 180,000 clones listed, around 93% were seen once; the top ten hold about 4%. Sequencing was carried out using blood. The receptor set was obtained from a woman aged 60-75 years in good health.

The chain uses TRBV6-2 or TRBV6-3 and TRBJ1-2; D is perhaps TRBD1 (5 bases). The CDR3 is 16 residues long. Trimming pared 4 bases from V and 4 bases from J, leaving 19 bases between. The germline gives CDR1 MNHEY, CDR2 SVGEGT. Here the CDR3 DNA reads TGTGCCAGCAGTTCCGAGGGACGGGTGCGTACCTATGGCTACACCTTC. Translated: CASSSEGRVRTYGYTF.

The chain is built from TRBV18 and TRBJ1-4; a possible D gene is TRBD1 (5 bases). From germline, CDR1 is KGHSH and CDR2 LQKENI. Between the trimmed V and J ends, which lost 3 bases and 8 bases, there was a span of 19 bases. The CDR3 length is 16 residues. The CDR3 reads CASSPAGGIFGEKLFF. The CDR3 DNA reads TGTGCCAGCTCACCGGCCGGGGGAATTTTCGGGGAAAAACTGTTTTTT.

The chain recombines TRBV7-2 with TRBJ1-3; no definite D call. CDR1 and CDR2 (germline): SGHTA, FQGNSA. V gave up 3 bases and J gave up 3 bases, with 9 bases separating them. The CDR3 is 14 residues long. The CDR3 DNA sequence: TGTGCCAGCAGCTTTGGAGTGGGTGGAAACACCATATATTTT. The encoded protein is CASSFGVGGNTIYF.

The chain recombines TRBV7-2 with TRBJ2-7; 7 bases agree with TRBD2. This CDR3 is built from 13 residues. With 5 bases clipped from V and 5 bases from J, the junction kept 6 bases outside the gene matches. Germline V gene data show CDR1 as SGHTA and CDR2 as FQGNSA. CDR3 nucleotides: TGTGCCAGCAGCCCGGGAGGACGGGACGAGCAGTACTTC. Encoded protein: CASSPGGRDEQYF.

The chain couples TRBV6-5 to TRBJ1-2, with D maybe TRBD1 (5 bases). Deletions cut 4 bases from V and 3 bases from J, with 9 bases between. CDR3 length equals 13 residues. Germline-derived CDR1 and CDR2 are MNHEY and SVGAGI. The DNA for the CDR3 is TGTGCCAGCAGTTCCGGGGGGTACTATGGCTACACCTTC. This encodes CASSSGGYYGYTF.

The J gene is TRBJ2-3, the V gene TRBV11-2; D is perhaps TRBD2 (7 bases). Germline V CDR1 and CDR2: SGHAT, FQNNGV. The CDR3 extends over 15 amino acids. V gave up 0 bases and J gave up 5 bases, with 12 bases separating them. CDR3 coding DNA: TGTGCCAGCAGCTTAGACGGGGGGCTGGGAGATACGCAGTATTTT. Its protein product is CASSLDGGLGDTQYF. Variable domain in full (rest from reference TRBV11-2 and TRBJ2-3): EAGVAQSPRYKIIEKRQSVAFWCNPISGHATLYWYQQILGQGPKLLIQFQNNGVVDDSQLPKDRFSAERLKGVDSTLKIQPAKLEDSAVYLCASSLDGGLGDTQYFGPGTRLTVL.

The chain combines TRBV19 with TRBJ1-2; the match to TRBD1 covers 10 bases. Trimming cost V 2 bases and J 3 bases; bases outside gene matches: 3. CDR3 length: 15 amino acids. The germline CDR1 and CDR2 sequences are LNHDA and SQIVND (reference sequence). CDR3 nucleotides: TGTGCCAGTAGTATAACCGGACAGGGGGACTATGGCTACACCTTC. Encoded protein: CASSITGQGDYGYTF.

DNA of the CDR3: TGCAGCGTTGGAGAGGATTATAGCAATCAGCCCCAGCATTTT. Residues: CSVGEDYSNQPQHF. The J gene is TRBJ1-5, the V gene TRBV29-1; no firm D call. V was shortened by 4 bases and J by 0 bases, with 10 bases between the two germline ends. This CDR3 has 14 amino acids. Germline lookup yields CDR1 SQVTM and CDR2 ANQGSEA.

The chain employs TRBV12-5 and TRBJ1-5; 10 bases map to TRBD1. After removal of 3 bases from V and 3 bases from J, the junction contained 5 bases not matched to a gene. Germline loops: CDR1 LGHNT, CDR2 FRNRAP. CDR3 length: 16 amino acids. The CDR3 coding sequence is TGTGCTAGTGGTTTAAGACAGGGGGCGCACAATCAGCCCCAGCATTTT. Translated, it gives CASGLRQGAHNQPQHF.

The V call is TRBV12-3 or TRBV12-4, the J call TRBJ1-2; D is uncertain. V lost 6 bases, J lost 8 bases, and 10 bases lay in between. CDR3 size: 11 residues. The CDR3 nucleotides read TGTGCCAGCAGGCCCCCTCGCGGCTACACCTTC. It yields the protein CASRPPRGYTF.

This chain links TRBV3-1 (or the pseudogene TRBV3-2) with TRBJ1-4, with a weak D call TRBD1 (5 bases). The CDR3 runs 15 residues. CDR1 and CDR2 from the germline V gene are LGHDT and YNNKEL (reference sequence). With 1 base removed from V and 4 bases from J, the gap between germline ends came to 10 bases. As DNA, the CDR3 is TGTGCCAGCAGCCAAGGTGACAGAGGTAATGAAAAACTGTTTTTT. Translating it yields CASSQGDRGNEKLFF.

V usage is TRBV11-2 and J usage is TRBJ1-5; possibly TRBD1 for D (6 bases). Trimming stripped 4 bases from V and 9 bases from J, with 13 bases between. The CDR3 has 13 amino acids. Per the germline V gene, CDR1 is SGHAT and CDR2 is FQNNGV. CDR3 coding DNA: TGTGCCAGCAGCTCCAGGGGTGGAGGGCCCCAGCATTTT. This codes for CASSSRGGGPQHF.

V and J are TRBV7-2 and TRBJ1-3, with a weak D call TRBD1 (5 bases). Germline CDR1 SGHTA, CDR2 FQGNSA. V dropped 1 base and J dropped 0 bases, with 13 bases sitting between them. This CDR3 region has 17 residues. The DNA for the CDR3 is TGTGCCAGCAGCTTAGGAGCTCGGGGGTCCTCTGGAAACACCATATATTTT. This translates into CASSLGARGSSGNTIYF.

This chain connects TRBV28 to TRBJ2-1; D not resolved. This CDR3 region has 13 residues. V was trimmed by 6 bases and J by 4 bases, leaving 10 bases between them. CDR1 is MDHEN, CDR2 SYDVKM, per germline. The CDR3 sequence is CASSSTRYNEQFF. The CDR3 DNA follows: TGTGCCAGCAGCTCGACACGATACAATGAGCAGTTCTTC.

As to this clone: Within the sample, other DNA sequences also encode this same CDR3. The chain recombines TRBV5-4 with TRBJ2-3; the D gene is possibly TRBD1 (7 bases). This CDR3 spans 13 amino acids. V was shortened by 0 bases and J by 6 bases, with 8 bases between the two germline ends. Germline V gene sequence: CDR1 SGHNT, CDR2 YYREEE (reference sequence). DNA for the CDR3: TGTGCCAGCAGCTTGGCAGGGGGGGATACGCAGTATTTT. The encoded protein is CASSLAGGDTQYF.

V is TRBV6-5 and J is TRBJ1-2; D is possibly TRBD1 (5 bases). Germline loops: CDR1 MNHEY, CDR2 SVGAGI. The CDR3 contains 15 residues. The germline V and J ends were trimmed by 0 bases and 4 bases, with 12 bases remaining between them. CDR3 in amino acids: CASSYSPGLFYGYTF. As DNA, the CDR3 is TGTGCCAGCAGTTACTCTCCAGGGTTGTTCTATGGCTACACCTTC.

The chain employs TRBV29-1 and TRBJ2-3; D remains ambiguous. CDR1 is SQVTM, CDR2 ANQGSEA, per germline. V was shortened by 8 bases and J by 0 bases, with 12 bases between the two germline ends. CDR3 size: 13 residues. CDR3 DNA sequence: TGCAGCTTTTCGGGCTCTAGCACAGATACGCAGTATTTT. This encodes CSFSGSSTDTQYF.

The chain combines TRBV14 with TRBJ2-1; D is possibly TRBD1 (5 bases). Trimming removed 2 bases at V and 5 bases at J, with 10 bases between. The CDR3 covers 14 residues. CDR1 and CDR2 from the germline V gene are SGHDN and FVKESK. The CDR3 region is CASSQQGFDNEQFF. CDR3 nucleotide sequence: TGTGCCAGCAGCCAACAGGGATTTGACAATGAGCAGTTCTTC. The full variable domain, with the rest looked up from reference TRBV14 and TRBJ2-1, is EAGVTQFPSHSVIEKGQTVTLRCDPISGHDNLYWYRRVMGKEIKFLLHFVKESKQDESGMPNNRFLAERTGGTYSTLKVQPAELEDSGVYFCASSQQGFDNEQFFGPGTRLTVL.

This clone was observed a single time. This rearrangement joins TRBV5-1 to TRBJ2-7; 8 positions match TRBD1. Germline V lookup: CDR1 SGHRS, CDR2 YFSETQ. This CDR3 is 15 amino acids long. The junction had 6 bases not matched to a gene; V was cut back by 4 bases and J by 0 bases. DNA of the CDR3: TGCGCCAGCAGCCGCGCCGGGACAGGCTCCTACGAGCAGTACTTC. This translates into CASSRAGTGSYEQYF.